Each of the 13 T cell receptor beta chains below was sequenced from the same sample in a study of blood T cell repertoires in COVID-19. Method: immunoSEQ multiplex PCR; TCRdb's copy keeps in-frame clones and lacks some. This sample carries about 77,000 clones, 80% of them seen once, and the ten largest clones take around 4.8%. Source material: peripheral blood. These receptors were obtained from a woman in her 70s with acute or convalescent COVID-19.

V gene TRBV19 combines with J gene TRBJ2-7; 8 bases map to TRBD2. Germline trimming cut 7 bases from V and 5 bases from J; bases unmatched to any gene: 7. This CDR3 region has 13 residues. From germline, CDR1 is LNHDA and CDR2 SQIVND (reference sequence). The CDR3 DNA reads TGTGCCAGTACCCCACCGGGGGGGAACGAGCAGTACTTC. This encodes CASTPPGGNEQYF.

Notes on this clone: This specimen includes other DNA sequences encoding the same CDR3. The genes are TRBV7-2 and TRBJ2-7; TRBD2 aligns across 8 bases. CDR1 and CDR2 from the germline V gene are SGHTA and FQGNSA. There are 17 residues in the CDR3. J gave up 2 bases and V 4 bases, and 13 bases lay outside the gene matches. The CDR3 nucleotides read TGTGCCAGCAGCTACCGAGCCGGGGGGGCGGACGCCTACGAGCAGTACTTC. Its translation is CASSYRAGGADAYEQYF.

V is TRBV7-2 and J is TRBJ1-1; D is perhaps TRBD1 (6 bases). Germline V lookup: CDR1 SGHTA, CDR2 FQGNSA. V was cut by 5 bases and J by 0 bases, with 19 bases left in between. CDR3 length: 17 amino acids. CDR3 in DNA: TGTGCCAGCAGCCCAAGGGGCGGGGGGGGCATGAACACTGAAGCTTTCTTT. This encodes CASSPRGGGGMNTEAFF. Complete variable domain (other parts from reference TRBV7-2 and TRBJ1-1): GAGVSQSPSNKVTEKGKDVELRCDPISGHTALYWYRQSLGQGLEFLIYFQGNSAPDKSGLPSDRFSAERTGGSVSTLTIQRTQQEDSAVYLCASSPRGGGGMNTEAFFGQGTRLTVV.

The V call is TRBV3-1 (or the pseudogene TRBV3-2), the J call TRBJ1-1; D gene ambiguous. This CDR3 is built from 16 residues. Germline V gives CDR1 LGHDT, CDR2 YNNKEL (reference sequence). With 0 bases removed from V and 1 base from J, the gap between germline ends came to 12 bases. As DNA, the CDR3 is TGTGCCAGCAGCCAAGACTCCTACGGAGGGAACACTGAAGCTTTCTTT. Translated, it gives CASSQDSYGGNTEAFF.

The rearrangement joins TRBV7-8 to TRBJ2-3, with unresolved D. Germline CDR1 reads SGHVS; CDR2 reads FQNEAQ. This CDR3 spans 13 amino acids. V was pared by 3 bases and J by 5 bases, with 9 bases between. The CDR3 is CASSFPLRDTQYF. The CDR3 bases are TGTGCCAGCAGCTTCCCGTTGAGAGATACGCAGTATTTT.

The rearrangement joins TRBV13 to TRBJ2-1, with 7 bases fitting TRBD2. CDR1 and CDR2 from the germline V gene are PRHDT and FYEKMQ (reference sequence). The trim removed 5 bases at V and 4 bases at J, leaving 11 bases unmatched. The CDR3 has 16 residues. CDR3 amino acids: CASSPPVGGGYNEQFF. DNA of the CDR3: TGTGCCAGCAGCCCGCCGGTGGGGGGGGGATACAATGAGCAGTTCTTC. The whole variable domain, remainder taken from reference TRBV13 and TRBJ2-1, is AAGVIQSPRHLIKEKRETATLKCYPIPRHDTVYWYQQGPGQDPQFLISFYEKMQSDKGSIPDRFSAQQFSDYHSELNMSSLELGDSALYFCASSPPVGGGYNEQFFGPGTRLTVL.

V usage is TRBV29-1 and J usage is TRBJ1-2, with a possible D match to TRBD1 (6 bases). CDR1 SQVTM and CDR2 ANQGSEA come from the germline V gene. The CDR3 totals 14 residues. V lost 5 bases to trimming and J lost 5 bases, with 18 bases between them. This CDR3 reads CSVPRSEGEYGYTF. CDR3 bases: TGCAGCGTTCCCCGGAGTGAGGGGGAATATGGCTACACCTTC.

The rearrangement uses TRBV27 and TRBJ1-1; tentatively, D is TRBD1 (5 bases). CDR3 length: 15 residues. V gave up 5 bases and J gave up 0 bases, with 13 bases separating them. Germline V gene lookup returns CDR1 MNHEY and CDR2 SMNVEV (reference sequence). The CDR3 loop is CASSPDRPLNTEAFF. The CDR3 region has the DNA TGTGCCAGCAGTCCCGACAGACCCTTGAACACTGAAGCTTTCTTT.

The count of this clone is one. The rearrangement joins TRBV13 to TRBJ1-3, with TRBD1 matching 10 bases. V lost 4 bases, J lost 4 bases, and 10 bases stayed unmatched. The CDR3 totals 17 residues. Looked up from germline, CDR1 is PRHDT and CDR2 is FYEKMQ (reference sequence). CDR3 nucleotides: TGTGCCAGCAGCTCCAACGATGACAGGGGGCACGGAAACACCATATATTTT. This encodes CASSSNDDRGHGNTIYF.

V and J are TRBV2 and TRBJ1-2, with 7 bases lining up with TRBD1. V gave up 4 bases and J gave up 8 bases; unmatched junction bases: 13. There are 15 residues in the CDR3. Germline-derived CDR1 and CDR2 are SNHLY and FYNNEI. The DNA of the CDR3 is TGTGCCAGCAGTGGTTTTAGGACAGGTCTTTTAGGCTACACCTTC. Translating gives CASSGFRTGLLGYTF.

This clone was detected only once. The chain uses TRBV5-1 and TRBJ1-2, with no clear D. V was trimmed by 0 bases and J by 4 bases, leaving 7 bases between them. Germline assignment: CDR1 SGHRS and CDR2 YFSETQ. This CDR3 spans 13 amino acids. In DNA form, the CDR3 reads TGCGCCAGCAGCTTGGCGGACTCCTATGGCTACACCTTC. This sequence encodes CASSLADSYGYTF.

This clone was counted a single time. The rearrangement uses TRBV29-1 and TRBJ1-1; D ambiguous. Germline V gene data show CDR1 as SQVTM and CDR2 as ANQGSEA. Trimming took off 7 bases at V and 5 bases at J, with 11 bases between the two ends. The CDR3 totals 11 residues. CDR3 nucleotides: TGCAGCGCCGGGAGAGGTACTGAAGCTTTCTTT. This sequence encodes CSAGRGTEAFF. The full variable domain, completed using reference TRBV29-1 and TRBJ1-1, is SAVISQKPSRDICQRGTSLTIQCQVDSQVTMMFWYRQQPGQSLTLIATANQGSEATYESGFVIDKFPISRPNLTFSTLTVSNMSPEDSSIYLCSAGRGTEAFFGQGTRLTVV.

This clone has just one count. The J gene is TRBJ2-7, the V gene TRBV7-2; 7 nucleotides match TRBD1. Germline V gives CDR1 SGHTA, CDR2 FQGNSA. CDR3 length: 14 amino acids. V lost 6 bases to trimming and J lost 1 base; unmatched junction nucleotides: 6. The CDR3 DNA sequence: TGTGCCAGCAGAGTGAACAGGGGTTCCTACGAGCAGTACTTC. Amino acid sequence: CASRVNRGSYEQYF.